This entry concerns a single TCR beta chain. This sample was included in a study of blood T cell repertoires in COVID-19. Participants' own reports of clinical history determined their cohort assignment. TCRdb's copy holds only in-frame clones and misses some; the assay was immunoSEQ multiplex PCR. The sample contains some 420,000 clones, 80% to 90% of which appear only once. Germline assignment: CDR1 MNHEY and CDR2 SMNVEV (reference sequence). The CDR3 is 16 amino acids. Trimming at V came to 2 bases and at J to 1 base, leaving 3 bases not matched to a gene. The rearrangement links TRBV27 to TRBJ2-7, with 12 bases aligning to TRBD2. The sample comprised PBMCs or T cells enriched from blood (not recorded which). This receptor was taken from a man younger than 40 who had recovered from COVID-19. CDR3 protein: CASSLLLAGGSYEQYF. The CDR3 nucleotides read TGTGCCAGCAGTTTACTCCTAGCGGGAGGGTCCTACGAGCAGTACTTC.